This is a list of T cell receptor beta chains from one sample in a study of blood T cell repertoires in COVID-19. Profiling relied on immunoSEQ multiplex PCR, and the TCRdb table lists in-frame clones only, not all of them. Of under 65,000 clones in the sample, more than 85% were seen once. Sequenced sample: peripheral blood. The receptors were sampled from a man aged 50 to 59 with acute or convalescent COVID-19. Each CDR3 is given without its conserved first and last residue. The size field is filled for only some rows; it gives once, few, many or a size class.

clone_size cdr3_length v_call cdr3_aa
NA 9 TRBV3-1/TRBV3-2 ASRGGAEQF
NA 14 TRBV2 ASSEEGTAINSPLH
NA 14 TRBV7-2 ASSVGLAGGPGELF
NA 14 TRBV5-1 ASSLVASAGNSPLH
once 13 TRBV9 ASSSFRGNYNEQF
NA 12 TRBV3-1/TRBV3-2 ASSRGWRDTEAF
NA 12 TRBV5-1 ASSLVRGHYEQY
NA 14 TRBV5-1 ASSPAVRATNEKLF
NA 14 TRBV7-8 ASSGLQGYSNQPQH
NA 11 TRBV12-3/TRBV12-4 ASSPTQGYGYT
NA 14 TRBV3-1/TRBV3-2 ASSQDLNGVTYEQY
NA 14 TRBV6-2/TRBV6-3 ASSYSRDRNSYEQY
once 12 TRBV29-1 SVAAENSNQPQH
NA 15 TRBV5-6 ASSFSTSGVRTDTQY
NA 15 TRBV2 ASSELAGENSYNEQF
NA 12 TRBV3-1/TRBV3-2 ASISSGYQETQY
NA 11 TRBV4-2 ASSQDQFTEAF
once 12 TRBV2 ASSSDRKNTEAF
NA 13 TRBV7-2 ASSQAVGGGKSQF
NA 13 TRBV5-5 ASSSRQGIPGELF
NA 11 TRBV19 ASSGDNNQPQH
NA 14 TRBV7-2 ASSGRGTGSTDTQY
NA 13 TRBV6-5 ASRASGANTGELF
NA 13 TRBV7-9 ASRHRQGPWNEQF
NA 12 TRBV5-1 ASSGGDSTDTQY
NA 16 TRBV4-1 ASSQGDYRASANYGYT
NA 14 TRBV3-1/TRBV3-2 ASSQQLAGGTDTQY